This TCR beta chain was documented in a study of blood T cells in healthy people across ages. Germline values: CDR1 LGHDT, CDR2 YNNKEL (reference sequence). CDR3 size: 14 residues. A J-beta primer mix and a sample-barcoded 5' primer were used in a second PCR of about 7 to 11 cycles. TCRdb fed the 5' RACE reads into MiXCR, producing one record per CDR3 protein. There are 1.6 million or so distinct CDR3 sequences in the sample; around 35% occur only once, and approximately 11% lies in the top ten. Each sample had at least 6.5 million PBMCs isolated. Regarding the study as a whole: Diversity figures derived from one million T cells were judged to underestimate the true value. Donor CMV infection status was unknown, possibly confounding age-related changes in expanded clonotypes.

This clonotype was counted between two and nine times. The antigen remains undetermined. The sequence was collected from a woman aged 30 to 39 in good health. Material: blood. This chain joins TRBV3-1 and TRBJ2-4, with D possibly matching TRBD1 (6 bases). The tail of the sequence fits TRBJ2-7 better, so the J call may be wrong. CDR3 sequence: CASSLTGPVGEQYF. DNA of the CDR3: TGTGCCAGCAGCCTGACAGGTCCAGTGGGCGAGCAGTACTTC.